Following are 6 T cell receptor beta chains from one sample sequenced in a study of blood T cells in healthy people across ages. A second about 6 to 12 cycle PCR used barcoded and J-beta primers. TCRdb itself ran the 5' RACE reads through MiXCR, one entry per CDR3 protein. The data contain roughly 800,000 distinct CDR3 sequences, roughly 25% of them singletons. These records were also assigned to another study, of T cells of mothers and their children.

The sample consisted of blood. The receptors come from a boy between 10 and 17 years old in good health.

The rearrangement joins TRBV12-5 to TRBJ1-5, with a tentative D call TRBD1 (5 bases). Germline CDR1 LGHNT, CDR2 FRNRAP. This CDR3 is built from 15 residues. V lost 5 bases and J lost 0, with 11 bases in between. The CDR3 loop reads CASGQGLSSNQPQHF. The CDR3 region has the DNA TGTGCTAGTGGTCAGGGACTTTCTAGCAATCAGCCCCAGCATTTT.

This clonotype appeared a few times. The chain combines TRBV6-1 with TRBJ2-5; no definite D call. Gene TRBJ2-1 matches the end of the DNA better, so the J call may be wrong. This CDR3 spans 14 amino acids. Germline assignment: CDR1 MNHNS and CDR2 SASEGT. CDR3 protein: CASSVPPVKYEQFF. In DNA form, the CDR3 reads TGTGCCAGCAGTGTCCCTCCTGTAAAGTATGAGCAGTTCTTC.

This sequence joins TRBV29-1 and TRBJ2-3; D is unclear. The CDR3 extends over 15 amino acids. V was shortened by 2 bases and J by 0 bases, with 12 bases between the two germline ends. Germline V gene data show CDR1 as SQVTM and CDR2 as ANQGSEA. The CDR3 DNA reads TGCAGCGTTGAAACCGCGTTATTTAGCACAGATACGCAGTATTTT. Protein: CSVETALFSTDTQYF.

The chain links TRBV12-3 or TRBV12-4 to TRBJ2-5; 8 bases fit TRBD2. The CDR3 sequence is 13 residues long. Trimming removed 3 bases from V and 6 bases from J; junction bases left unmatched: 3. The CDR3 loop is CASSLGGGQTQYF. The CDR3, as DNA: TGTGCCAGCAGTTTGGGCGGGGGGCAGACCCAGTACTTC.

V gene TRBV6-6 combines with J gene TRBJ2-3, with 11 positions matching TRBD2. J lost 13 bases, V lost 3 bases, and 12 bases had no gene match. Germline-derived CDR1 and CDR2 are MNHNY and SVGAGI (reference sequence). This CDR3 has 15 amino acids. This chain's CDR3 is CASSYNPVAGGPEYF. The CDR3 DNA reads as TGTGCCAGCAGTTATAACCCTGTAGCGGGGGGGCCTGAGTATTTT.

This clonotype was recorded at least ten times. This sequence joins TRBV20-1 and TRBJ2-7; 10 positions match TRBD2. This CDR3 is 14 amino acids long. J gave up 3 bases and V 5 bases, and 7 bases lay outside the gene matches. Germline CDR1 is DFQATT and CDR2 is SNEGSKA (reference sequence). The CDR3 sequence: CSAPSGSDLYEQYF. DNA for the CDR3: TGCAGTGCTCCTAGCGGGAGTGATCTCTACGAGCAGTACTTC.